This TCR beta chain was obtained from a study of T cell changes during pregnancy in multiple sclerosis. TCRdb's copy holds only in-frame clones and misses some; the assay was immunoSEQ multiplex PCR. The profile covers around 50,000 clones, with 95% appearing a single time and over 4.5% taken by the ten largest. Germline V gene lookup returns CDR1 MNHNY and CDR2 SVGAGI (reference sequence). Trimming took 0 bases from V and 2 from J, leaving 11 bases between them. This CDR3 region has 15 residues. This chain uses TRBV6-6 with TRBJ2-7, with D unclear. The TCR originated in a female donor with multiple sclerosis, enrolled in a pregnancy study. The sample consisted of CD8+ T cells from peripheral blood mononuclear cells, taken in the first trimester of pregnancy. The chain's CDR3 is CASSYSPTVTYEQYF. CDR3 DNA sequence: TGTGCCAGCAGTTACTCACCAACAGTGACCTACGAGCAGTACTTC.